Below, one TCR beta chain is given with its context. This sample is part of a study of blood T cell repertoires in COVID-19. Study details: The United States, Italy and Spain supplied acute and convalescent COVID-19 samples.

Living in about two dozen US areas, the participants were between roughly 18 and 95 years of age. Clinical histories supplied by participants themselves formed the basis of cohort assignment. Original analysis: Estimation of nucleated cell counts was performed using reference gene primer amplification. Sequencing was performed with immunoSEQ multiplex PCR; in TCRdb, only in-frame clones are kept and a portion is missing. V and J calls and clone size are copied from that table; D and trimming were computed from the DNA. This table holds under 200,000 clones, about four fifths found once. V shed 7 bases and J shed 2 bases, with 12 bases lying between them. The CDR3 length is 13 residues. The germline gives CDR1 SGDLS, CDR2 YYNGEE.

This TCR came from a woman aged 55-70 years who had recovered from COVID-19. The sequenced sample consisted of PBMCs or T cells enriched from blood (not recorded which). The chain combines TRBV9 with TRBJ1-1; possible D gene TRBD1, 5 bases. The CDR3 region is CASSTDVNTEAFF. The CDR3 DNA sequence: TGTGCCAGCTCGACAGACGTTAACACTGAAGCTTTCTTT. Full variable domain (remainder filled in from reference TRBV9 and TRBJ1-1): DSGVTQTPKHLITATGQRVTLRCSPRSGDLSVYWYQQSLDQGLQFLIQYYNGEERAKGNILERFSAQQFPDLHSELNLSSLELGDSALYFCASSTDVNTEAFFGQGTRLTVV.